Below are 14 T cell receptor beta chains sequenced from a single sample in a study of shared clonotypes between healthy human individuals. The method was immunoSEQ multiplex PCR; TCRdb's version includes in-frame clones alone and lacks a portion of them. This sample has roughly 2 million clones; 85% to 95% occur once, and the top ten carry around 0.13%. The sequenced sample consisted of naive CD4+ T cells sorted from blood. Described subset: CD45RA+ positively selected. The source is a man younger than 30 in good health.

The chain recombines TRBV28 with TRBJ1-2; D ambiguous. There are 13 residues in the CDR3. V was clipped by 7 bases and J by 0 bases, with 9 bases between them. Looked up from germline, CDR1 is MDHEN and CDR2 is SYDVKM. The CDR3 coding sequence is TGTGCCAGCACCGAGAGGGCTAACTATGGCTACACCTTC. It is translated as CASTERANYGYTF.

This chain joins TRBV29-1 and TRBJ2-1; 8 nucleotides match TRBD2. There are 13 residues in the CDR3. V lost 4 bases, J lost 10 bases, and 9 bases stayed unmatched. Germline V gene lookup returns CDR1 SQVTM and CDR2 ANQGSEA. The CDR3 nucleotides read TGCAGCGTTGCATATAGCGGGATGGTGGAGCAGTTCTTC. Translation gives CSVAYSGMVEQFF.

The V gene is TRBV5-6, the J gene TRBJ2-3; 10 nucleotides agree with TRBD2. Germline assignment: CDR1 SGHDT and CDR2 YYEEEE. The V and J ends lost 3 bases and 4 bases, in that order; junction bases with no gene match: 8. This CDR3 region has 16 residues. The CDR3 coding sequence is TGTGCCAGCAGCTCTCTCCTAGCGGGAGACCCAGATACGCAGTATTTT. Its protein is CASSSLLAGDPDTQYF.

The chain employs TRBV5-4 and TRBJ2-1; D gene uncertain. Germline CDR1 reads SGHNT; CDR2 reads YYREEE (reference sequence). This CDR3 region has 15 residues. Trimming cost V 3 bases and J 2 bases, with 12 bases left between them. The CDR3 sequence is CASSYFDGAYNEQFF. CDR3 DNA: TGTGCCAGCAGCTACTTCGACGGCGCCTACAATGAGCAGTTCTTC. The variable domain in full, with the rest retrieved from reference TRBV5-4 and TRBJ2-1, is ETGVTQSPTHLIKTRGQQVTLRCSSQSGHNTVSWYQQALGQGPQFIFQYYREEENGRGNFPPRFSGLQFPNYSSELNVNALELDDSALYLCASSYFDGAYNEQFFGPGTRLTVL.

The V gene is TRBV18, the J gene TRBJ2-2; 7 bases match TRBD1. In germline, CDR1 is KGHSH, CDR2 LQKENI. There are 17 residues in the CDR3. Trimming removed 6 bases from V and 2 bases from J; junction bases left unmatched: 12. CDR3 in DNA: TGTGCCAGCTCCCCCAGAAGGACAGGCACCAACACCGGGGAGCTGTTTTTT. Amino acid sequence: CASSPRRTGTNTGELFF.

V and J are TRBV25-1 and TRBJ2-3; the D is unclear. Germline CDR1 MGHDK, CDR2 SYGVNS. This CDR3 spans 13 amino acids. V was cut by 6 bases and J by 4 bases, with 11 bases left in between. The CDR3 spells CASSLPPSDTQYF. CDR3 bases: TGTGCCAGCAGCTTACCTCCCTCAGATACGCAGTATTTT.

To note about this clone: Additional DNA sequences in this sample encode the identical CDR3. The chain has TRBV6-5 and TRBJ2-1; D gene unclear. Per the germline V gene, CDR1 is MNHEY and CDR2 is SVGAGI. The CDR3 length is 16 residues. V lost 1 base and J 1 base, leaving 11 bases between the germline ends. The CDR3 reads CASSYLAGASYNEQFF. CDR3 nucleotide sequence: TGTGCCAGCAGTTACTTGGCAGGAGCTTCCTACAATGAGCAGTTCTTC.

The rearrangement links TRBV5-4 to TRBJ2-7, with 7 nucleotides matching TRBD2. The CDR3 is 16 residues long. The trim removed 0 bases at V and 2 bases at J, leaving 8 bases unmatched. Germline V gives CDR1 SGHNT, CDR2 YYREEE (reference sequence). CDR3 loop: CASSLVGRETTYEQYF. Here the CDR3 DNA reads TGTGCCAGCAGCTTGGTGGGGAGGGAGACGACCTACGAGCAGTACTTC.

A word on this clone: This same CDR3 is encoded by further DNA sequences in the sample. This chain connects TRBV28 to TRBJ1-1; TRBD1 matches at 8 bases. Per the germline V gene, CDR1 is MDHEN and CDR2 is SYDVKM. The V gene end was trimmed by 5 bases and the J gene end by 5 bases; junction bases not matched to a gene: 7. This CDR3 has 14 amino acids. The CDR3, as DNA: TGTGCCAGCAGTCTGCAGGGGGCGGGAACTGAAGCTTTCTTT. This gives the protein CASSLQGAGTEAFF.

Note on this clone: This specimen includes other DNA sequences encoding the same CDR3. The chain combines TRBV18 with TRBJ2-5, with TRBD1 matching over 9 bases. Germline CDR1 and CDR2: KGHSH and LQKENI. The CDR3 length is 14 residues. J gave up 5 bases and V 6 bases, and 7 bases lay outside the gene matches. CDR3 coding DNA: TGTGCCAGCTCCCCCGGACAGGGGATCGAGACCCAGTACTTC. Encoded protein: CASSPGQGIETQYF.

In DNA, the CDR3 is TGTGCCAGCAGCCCAGGGACTCTTCCGGGCGCTTTCTTT. This translates into CASSPGTLPGAFF. The genes are TRBV9 and TRBJ1-1, with D possibly TRBD1 on 5 matching bases. The CDR3 length is 13 residues. Trimming shortened V by 4 bases and J by 11 bases, and 18 bases separated the two germline ends. CDR1 is SGDLS, CDR2 YYNGEE, per germline.

This chain links TRBV6-1 with TRBJ1-3, with D unresolved. The CDR3 extends over 16 amino acids. V dropped 3 bases and J dropped 0 bases, with 12 bases sitting between them. Germline values: CDR1 MNHNS, CDR2 SASEGT. The CDR3 is CASSDPRQASGNTIYF. The CDR3 DNA sequence: TGTGCCAGCAGTGATCCGCGGCAAGCCTCTGGAAACACCATATATTTT.

The chain employs TRBV25-1 and TRBJ2-7; 7 positions match TRBD2. V was clipped by 5 bases and J by 7 bases; unmatched bases: 11. CDR1 and CDR2 from the germline V gene are MGHDK and SYGVNS. The CDR3 is 14 residues long. CDR3 DNA sequence: TGTGCCAGCAGTCCTTGGGGGGGAGTGGGTGAGCAGTACTTC. This translates into CASSPWGGVGEQYF.

This sequence joins TRBV5-1 and TRBJ2-5; a possible D gene is TRBD2 (6 bases). The CDR3 totals 14 residues. V was pared by 6 bases and J by 5 bases, with 17 bases between. Germline values: CDR1 SGHRS, CDR2 YFSETQ. The CDR3 coding sequence is TGCGCCAGCACACCGGGAGAAGTAGGGGAGACCCAGTACTTC. Protein product: CASTPGEVGETQYF.